Shown below are 11 T cell receptor beta chains from a single sample sequenced in a study of T cells in localized non-small cell lung cancer. The method was immunoSEQ multiplex PCR; TCRdb's version includes in-frame clones alone and lacks a portion of them. The table includes 1,200 to 1,500 clones, approximately 20% detected once. Material: lung tumor tissue, obtained before any cancer treatment. The source is a female donor over 55 with stage I squamous cell lung carcinoma.

This chain uses TRBV28 with TRBJ1-4; unclear D gene. CDR1 is MDHEN and CDR2 is SYDVKM in the germline V gene. This CDR3 is built from 16 residues. V dropped 5 bases and J dropped 4 bases, with 17 bases sitting between them. The CDR3 DNA is TGTGCCAGCAGTCCAGCACGCTCGGACCGTAATGAAAAACTGTTTTTT. It specifies CASSPARSDRNEKLFF.

V and J are TRBV19 and TRBJ1-5; D uncertain. This CDR3 is built from 13 residues. Germline V gene data show CDR1 as LNHDA and CDR2 as SQIVND (reference sequence). Trimming cost V 2 bases and J 6 bases, with 8 bases left between them. The CDR3 is CASSISHLQPQHF. Here the CDR3 DNA reads TGTGCCAGTAGTATATCGCATCTTCAGCCCCAGCATTTT. The full variable domain, with the rest looked up from reference TRBV19 and TRBJ1-5, is DGGITQSPKYLFRKEGQNVTLSCEQNLNHDAMYWYRQDPGQGLRLIYYSQIVNDFQKGDIAEGYSVSREKKESFPLTVTSAQKNPTAFYLCASSISHLQPQHFGDGTRLSIL.

This sequence joins TRBV29-1 and TRBJ2-1, with D maybe TRBD1 (5 bases). V dropped 6 bases and J dropped 4 bases, with 19 bases sitting between them. The CDR3 sequence is 15 residues long. Germline values: CDR1 SQVTM, CDR2 ANQGSEA. The CDR3 nucleotides are TGCAGCGTCCTCTTCAGGGCAAGAGTTTACAATGAGCAGTTCTTC. Encoded protein: CSVLFRARVYNEQFF.

V usage is TRBV11-3 and J usage is TRBJ2-3; 11 nucleotides agree with TRBD2. V trimming: 5 bases; J trimming: 3 bases; junction bases outside the gene matches: 4. The CDR3 has 15 amino acids. CDR1 SGHNT and CDR2 YENEEA come from the germline V gene. The CDR3 DNA reads TGTGCCAGCAGCGTCACTAGCGGGAGAACAGATACGCAGTATTTT. Encoded protein: CASSVTSGRTDTQYF.

This clone is labeled large. The V call is TRBV11-3, the J call TRBJ1-2; 8 bases map to TRBD1. The CDR3 is made up of 15 amino acids. V was clipped by 4 bases and J by 4 bases; unmatched bases: 8. Germline V gene lookup returns CDR1 SGHNT and CDR2 YENEEA. The CDR3 nucleotides read TGTGCCAGCAGCTCCCGGACAGGGTGGTTCTATGGCTACACCTTC. Protein sequence: CASSSRTGWFYGYTF.

Relative to its sample, this clone is large. The CDR3 DNA reads TGTGCCAGCAGCTTAAGCCGGTCAGGGGGACCCTACGGCTACACCTTC. Translation gives CASSLSRSGGPYGYTF. The chain is built from TRBV11-3 and TRBJ1-2; 7 bases are shared with TRBD1. In germline, CDR1 is SGHNT, CDR2 YENEEA. This CDR3 comprises 16 residues. J gave up 8 bases and V 2 bases, and 14 bases lay outside the gene matches. Based on the CDR3 plus reference TRBV11-3 and TRBJ1-2, the full variable domain is EAGVVQSPRYKIIEKKQPVAFWCNPISGHNTLYWYLQNLGQGPELLIRYENEEAVDDSQLPKDRFSAERLKGVDSTLKIQPAELGDSAVYLCASSLSRSGGPYGYTFGSGTRLTVV.

This clone was detected once. The J gene is TRBJ2-5, the V gene TRBV19; 7 nucleotides agree with TRBD2. V shed 5 bases, J shed 1 base, and the junction held 1 base outside the gene matches. The CDR3 extends over 13 amino acids. Germline CDR1 is LNHDA and CDR2 is SQIVND (reference sequence). The CDR3 DNA follows: TGTGCCAGTAGTGCTAGCGGCCAAGAGACCCAGTACTTC. Amino acid sequence: CASSASGQETQYF.

The chain links TRBV29-1 to TRBJ2-1; 10 bases map to TRBD2. The junction had 11 bases not matched to a gene; V was cut back by 6 bases and J by 6 bases. Germline V lookup: CDR1 SQVTM, CDR2 ANQGSEA. This CDR3 comprises 15 residues. CDR3 in amino acids: CSVDPTSGVPNEQFF. In DNA, the CDR3 is TGCAGCGTCGACCCTACTAGCGGGGTCCCCAATGAGCAGTTCTTC.

There are a few counts of this clone. The V call is TRBV6-8, the J call TRBJ2-7; 7 positions match TRBD1. Germline values: CDR1 MNHGY, CDR2 SAAAGT. The CDR3 extends over 15 amino acids. The V gene end was trimmed by 6 bases and the J gene end by 3 bases; junction bases not matched to a gene: 11. CDR3 amino acids: CASRARQGRFYEQYF. For the CDR3, the DNA is TGTGCCAGCAGAGCAAGACAGGGAAGGTTCTACGAGCAGTACTTC.

This clone qualifies as medium-sized (0.01 to 0.1%). This chain connects TRBV11-3 to TRBJ1-1, with D possibly being TRBD1 (5 bases). The CDR3 extends over 16 amino acids. Trimming stripped 6 bases from V and 1 base from J, with 18 bases between. The germline gives CDR1 SGHNT, CDR2 YENEEA. The CDR3 spells CASRRSVGARNTEAFF. CDR3 sequence (DNA): TGTGCCAGCAGGCGTTCAGTCGGGGCGAGGAACACTGAAGCTTTCTTT.

This clone was found a few times. The chain employs TRBV6-8 and TRBJ2-4; 7 nucleotides line up with TRBD1. The germline gives CDR1 MNHGY, CDR2 SAAAGT. The CDR3 runs to 15 residues. The J segment lost 1 base and the V segment lost 5 bases, leaving 5 bases of the junction unmatched. CDR3: CASSNTGVAKNIQYF. The CDR3 bases are TGTGCCAGCAGTAACACAGGGGTGGCCAAAAACATTCAGTACTTC.